The entry below gives a single T cell receptor beta chain sequence along with its context. Antigen: not known. This entry belongs to a study of T cells expressing NK-cell markers. Across the study: Cells sorted as CD3+CD56+NKG2C+, CD3+CD56+NKG2C- and CD3+CD56-NKG2C+ T cells supplied the TCR beta repertoires. The study sequenced eight donors, seven HCMV-seropositive and one seronegative.

Making the TCR beta cDNA relied on 5'RACE template switching with UMIs. TCRdb re-called the 5' RACE reads; one entry per CDR3 protein, DNA not given. The listing contains hundreds of thousands of distinct CDR3 sequences. Whole-study findings and limits: A few donors' CD3+CD56-NKG2C+ cells were dominated by the same clonotypes.

Per the germline V gene, CDR1 is DFQATT and CDR2 is SNEGSKA (reference sequence). This CDR3 spans 14 amino acids. Sequenced input: blood T cells: a sorted CD56 or NKG2C T cell subset, CD4+ or CD8+ T cells, or bulk PBMC T cells (not recorded which). This receptor was obtained from a man between 18 and 35 years old in good health. The chain carries TRBV20-1 and TRBJ1-2; the TCRdb D gene call, TRBD1, has no DNA to confirm it. CDR3 sequence: CSARGQGGGYGYTF.